This T cell receptor beta chain was profiled in a study of blood T cells in healthy people across ages. With respect to this clonotype: As yet, its antigen is unknown.

The use of a sample-barcoded 5' primer and a J-beta primer mix characterized a second PCR of about 6 to 11 cycles. MiXCR, applied by TCRdb to the 5' RACE reads, yields one record per CDR3 protein. Here the sample spans 550,000 to 600,000 distinct CDR3 sequences, 25% to 30% being singletons. The CDR3 is 13 amino acids. With 8 bases removed from V and 7 bases from J, the gap between germline ends came to 15 bases. Germline loops: CDR1 ENHRY, CDR2 SYGVKD. Points from the study as a whole: Estimates based on one million T cells were treated as lower bounds. Observed TCR beta diversity showed a strong correlation with the percentage of naive T cells as measured by flow cytometry.

The chain has TRBV10-3 and TRBJ1-5, with unresolved D. This clonotype originated in a woman aged 70-85 years in good health. Sequences were obtained from blood. This CDR3 is CAIGPEAGQPQHF. As DNA, the CDR3 is TGTGCCATCGGCCCGGAGGCAGGACAGCCCCAGCATTTT.